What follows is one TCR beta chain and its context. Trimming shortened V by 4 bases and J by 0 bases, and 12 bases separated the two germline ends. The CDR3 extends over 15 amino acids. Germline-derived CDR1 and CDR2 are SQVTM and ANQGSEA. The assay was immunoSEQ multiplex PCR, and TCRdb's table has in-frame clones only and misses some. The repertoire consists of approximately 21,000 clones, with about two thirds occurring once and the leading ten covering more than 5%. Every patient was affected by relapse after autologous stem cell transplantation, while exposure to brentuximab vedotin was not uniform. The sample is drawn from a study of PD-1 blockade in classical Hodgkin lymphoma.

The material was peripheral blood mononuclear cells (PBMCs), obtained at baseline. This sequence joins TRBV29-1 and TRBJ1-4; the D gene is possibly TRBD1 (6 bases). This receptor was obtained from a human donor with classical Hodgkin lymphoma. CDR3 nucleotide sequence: TGCAGCGTTGGAAGGGGGTTCGCAACTAATGAAAAACTGTTTTTT. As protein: CSVGRGFATNEKLFF.